The source of this T cell receptor beta chain is a study of T cell responses to AZD1222 COVID-19 vaccine. As concerns this clone: Its antigen is not known.

General observations from the study: Baseline serostatus was positive in only six AZD1222 recipients. Spike-specific TCR repertoires showed rising breadth and depth after two AZD1222 doses.

TCRdb's table, derived via immunoSEQ multiplex PCR, lists solely in-frame clones and lacks some. Seen here are roughly 190,000 clones, approximately 92% observed once, and the top ten hold 1% to 1.5%. V lost 6 bases, J lost 2 bases, and 15 bases lay in between. The germline V gene has CDR1 SQVTM and CDR2 ANQGSEA. CDR3 length: 14 amino acids. The material sequenced was peripheral blood, taken on day 0 of AZD1222 vaccination. The V call is TRBV29-1, the J call TRBJ2-3; maybe TRBD2 (5 bases). The receptor was derived from an adult in good health. The CDR3 DNA reads TGCAGCGTGTGGCGCGGGCACTCCACAGATACGCAGTATTTT. Translated: CSVWRGHSTDTQYF.